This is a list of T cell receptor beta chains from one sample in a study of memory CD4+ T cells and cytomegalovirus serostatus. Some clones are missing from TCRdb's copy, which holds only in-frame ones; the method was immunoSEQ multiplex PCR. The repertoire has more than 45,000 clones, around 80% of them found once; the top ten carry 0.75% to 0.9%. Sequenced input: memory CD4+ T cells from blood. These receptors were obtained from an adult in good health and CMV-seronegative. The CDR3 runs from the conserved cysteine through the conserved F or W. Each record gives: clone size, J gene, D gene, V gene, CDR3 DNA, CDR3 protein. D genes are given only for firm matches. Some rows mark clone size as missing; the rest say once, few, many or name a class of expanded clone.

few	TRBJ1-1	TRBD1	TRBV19	TGTGCCAGTAGTATAAGGACAGGGAGGATGGGAACTGAAGCTTTCTTT	CASSIRTGRMGTEAFF
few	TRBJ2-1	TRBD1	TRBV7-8	TGTGCCAGCAGTTCGACAGGGGCCCAGTACAATGAGCAGTTCTTC	CASSSTGAQYNEQFF
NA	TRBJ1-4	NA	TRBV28	TGTGCCAGCAGTCCCGGACAGTTTAATGAAAAACTGTTTTTT	CASSPGQFNEKLFF
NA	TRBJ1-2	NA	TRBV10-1	TGCGCCAGCAGTGAGCAGGGAGACTATGGCTACACCTTC	CASSEQGDYGYTF
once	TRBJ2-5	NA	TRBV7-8	TGTGCCAGCAGCTTAGAACCTTTTCAAGAGACCCAGTACTTC	CASSLEPFQETQYF
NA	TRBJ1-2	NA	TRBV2	TGTGCCAGCAGTGACACTCGGCGCAGAACCTATGGCTACACCTTC	CASSDTRRRTYGYTF
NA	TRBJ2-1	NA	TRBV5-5	TGTGCCAGCAGCTTGGGAGGAAGCACCTACAATGAGCAGTTCTTC	CASSLGGSTYNEQFF
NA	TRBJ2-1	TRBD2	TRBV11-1	TGTGCCAGCAGCGGGACTAGCGGTTACAATGAGCAGTTCTTC	CASSGTSGYNEQFF
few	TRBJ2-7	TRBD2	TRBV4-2	TGTGCCAGCAGCCAAGATCTCCGGGACTACCCCGACGAGCAGTACTTC	CASSQDLRDYPDEQYF
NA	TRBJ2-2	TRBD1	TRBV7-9	TGTGCCAGCTGGGGACAGTCTAACACCGGGGAGCTGTTTTTT	CASWGQSNTGELFF
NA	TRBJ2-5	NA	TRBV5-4	TGTGCCAGCAGGGACTCGAGGGGGACCCAAGAGACCCAGTACTTC	CASRDSRGTQETQYF
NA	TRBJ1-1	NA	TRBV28	TGTGCCAGCAGTTCGGGGAGGGGGAACACTGAAGCTTTCTTT	CASSSGRGNTEAFF
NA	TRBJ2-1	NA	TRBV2	TGTGCCAGCAAACTGACTAACCCATATAACAATGAGCAGTTCTTC	CASKLTNPYNNEQFF
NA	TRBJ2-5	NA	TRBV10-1	TGCGCCAGCACCGAGGGGGTAAGAGAGACCCAGTACTTC	CASTEGVRETQYF
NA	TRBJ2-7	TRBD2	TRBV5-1	TGCGCCAGCAGCTTGGCCGTAGGACTAGCGGGAGGCAAGAGCTCCTACGAGCAGTACTTC	CASSLAVGLAGGKSSYEQYF
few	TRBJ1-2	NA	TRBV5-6	TGTGCCAGCAGCCGAAGAACGGGTAACTATGGCTACACCTTC	CASSRRTGNYGYTF
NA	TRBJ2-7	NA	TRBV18	TGTGCCAGCTCACCGATGAACGTGGGTAGGACCGAGCAGTACTTC	CASSPMNVGRTEQYF
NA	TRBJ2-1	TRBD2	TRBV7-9	TGTGCCAGCAGCTTACGACTAGCGGGTCACAATGAGCAGTTCTTC	CASSLRLAGHNEQFF
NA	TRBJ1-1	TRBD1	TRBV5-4	TGTGCCAGCAGCAAGGGGGCGCGGGGAATGAACACTGAAGCTTTCTTT	CASSKGARGMNTEAFF
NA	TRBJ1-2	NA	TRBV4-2	TGTGCCAGCAGCCAAGGGGGCGACTATGGCTACACCTTC	CASSQGGDYGYTF
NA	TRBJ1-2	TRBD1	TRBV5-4	TGTGCCAGCAGCTTGAAGGGACAGGGCCCGAACTATGGCTACACCTTC	CASSLKGQGPNYGYTF
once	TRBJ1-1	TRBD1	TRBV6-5	TGTGCCAGCAGTACCCGAACAGGGGTAGAGACTGAAGCTTTCTTT	CASSTRTGVETEAFF
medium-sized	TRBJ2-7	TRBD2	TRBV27	TGTGCCAGCAGTTCAATTAGCGGGAGGGGTTACGAGCAGTACTTC	CASSSISGRGYEQYF
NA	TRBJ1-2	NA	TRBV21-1	TGTGCCAGCACCAACGGGGGAGGGGGCTACACCTTC	CASTNGGGGYTF
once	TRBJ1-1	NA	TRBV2	TGTGCCAGCAGTCTATCGCACACTGAAGCTTTCTTT	CASSLSHTEAFF
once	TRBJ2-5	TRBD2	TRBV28	TGTGCCAGCAGCCCCGGGACTAGGCCGGATCTAACCCAGTACTTC	CASSPGTRPDLTQYF
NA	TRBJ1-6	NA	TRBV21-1	TGTGCCAGCAGCTCGGAGGTCAAGGAGCCCCTCCACTTT	CASSSEVKEPLHF
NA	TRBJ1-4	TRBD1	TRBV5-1	TGCGCCAGCAGCGAGGGACAGGGGACCGCAACTAATGAAAAACTGTTTTTT	CASSEGQGTATNEKLFF